This T cell receptor (beta chain) was identified in a study of blood T cell repertoires in COVID-19. Sequencing was performed with immunoSEQ multiplex PCR; in TCRdb, only in-frame clones are kept and a portion is missing. The sample records approximately 94,000 clones, more than 70% being singletons. Germline CDR1 is SGHTA and CDR2 is FQGTGA. Trimming took 3 bases from V and 8 from J; bases not matched to a gene: 3. This CDR3 comprises 15 residues. The sequence was collected from an elderly woman with active COVID-19. What was sequenced was peripheral blood. The V call is TRBV7-3, the J call TRBJ2-1; TRBD2 matches at 14 bases. The CDR3 region has the DNA TGTGCCAGCAGCTTGGGGACTAGCGGGAGCTATGAGCAGTTCTTC. Translated: CASSLGTSGSYEQFF.